This TCR beta chain derives from a study of glioma-infiltrating T cells after dendritic cell vaccination. Study as a whole: Samples are from glioblastoma patients in Phase I and II dendritic cell vaccine trials.

To note about this clone: Its target is not known.

Points from the study as a whole: Few patients contributed both blood and tumor specimens. No direct clonality-survival link was found; a diverse polyclonal response may matter.

The time point here: after dendritic cell vaccination, including at tumor progression/relapse. The CDR3 has 14 residues. J lost 6 bases, V lost 3 bases, and 4 bases had no gene match. Germline V lookup: CDR1 SGHTA, CDR2 FQGNSA. Amplification used 60 V beta primers and 13 J beta primers. The repertoire was sequenced with immunoSEQ multiplex PCR; TCRdb's copy has only in-frame clones and lacks some. Among about 24,000 clones listed, just under 90% were seen once. The sequence came from a human donor with glioblastoma. The sample consisted of blood, taken after dendritic cell vaccination. The V gene is TRBV7-2, the J gene TRBJ2-2; the match to TRBD1 covers 7 bases. As DNA, the CDR3 is TGTGCCAGCAGCTTTGACAGGGCCTCCGGGGAGCTGTTTTTT. It specifies CASSFDRASGELFF.